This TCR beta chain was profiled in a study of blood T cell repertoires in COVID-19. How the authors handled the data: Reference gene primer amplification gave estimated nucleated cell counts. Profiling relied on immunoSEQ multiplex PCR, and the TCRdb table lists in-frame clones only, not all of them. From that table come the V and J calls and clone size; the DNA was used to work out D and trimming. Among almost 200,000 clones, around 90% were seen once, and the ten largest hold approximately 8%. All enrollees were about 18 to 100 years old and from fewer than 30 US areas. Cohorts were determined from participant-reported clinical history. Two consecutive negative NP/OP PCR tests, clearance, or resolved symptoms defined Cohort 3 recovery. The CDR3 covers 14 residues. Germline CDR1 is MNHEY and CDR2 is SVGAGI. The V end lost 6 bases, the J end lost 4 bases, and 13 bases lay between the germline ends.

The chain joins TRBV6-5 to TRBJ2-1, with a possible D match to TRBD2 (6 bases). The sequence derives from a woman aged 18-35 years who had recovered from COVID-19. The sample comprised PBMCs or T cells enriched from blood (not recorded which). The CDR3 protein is CASSRDLGYNEQFF. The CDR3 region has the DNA TGTGCCAGCAGCCGGGACTTAGGGTACAATGAGCAGTTCTTC.